This is a list of T cell receptor beta chains from one sample in a study of shared clonotypes between healthy human individuals. TCRdb's table, derived via immunoSEQ multiplex PCR, lists solely in-frame clones and lacks some. The profile shows roughly 2,300,000 clones, under 95% of them singletons. Source material: naive CD4+ T cells from PBMCs. The receptor set was obtained from a man aged 18 to 35 in good health. Some clones in this sample may be carry-over from other donors' samples. CDR3s leave out the opening cysteine and the closing phenylalanine or tryptophan. Fields, in order: D gene, J gene, V gene, CDR3 protein. A D gene is named only where the DNA matches it firmly.

TRBD1 | TRBJ1-5 | TRBV19 | ATQRFGTGGGQPQH
. | TRBJ2-5 | TRBV5-1 | ASSLDGEKTQY
. | TRBJ1-1 | TRBV27 | ASSGQEGTEAF
TRBD1 | TRBJ1-1 | TRBV11-1 | ASSLGWRDRALLDTEAF
TRBD2 | TRBJ2-1 | TRBV7-2 | ASSTLAGERQF
. | TRBJ2-3 | TRBV7-2 | ASSLGAFFSTDTQY
TRBD1 | TRBJ1-2 | TRBV4-3 | ASSSDRDYGYT
. | TRBJ1-4 | TRBV10-3 | AISRGGSYGELF
. | TRBJ1-1 | TRBV6-1 | ATIRSTGMNTEAF
. | TRBJ1-5 | TRBV28 | ASSLGGPRSQPQH
. | TRBJ2-5 | TRBV5-4 | ASSAQGRQETQY
TRBD1 | TRBJ1-1 | TRBV5-1 | ASSPAGGFFMNTEAF
. | TRBJ2-4 | TRBV11-2 | ASSLGSAVTLVAKNIQY
. | TRBJ1-3 | TRBV19 | ASTALRRGGNTIY
. | TRBJ2-7 | TRBV5-5 | ASSFVAEPLH
. | TRBJ2-2 | TRBV5-1 | ASSLFRRNTGELF
. | TRBJ1-1 | TRBV28 | ASSPRVGGSNTEAF
. | TRBJ2-2 | TRBV5-1 | ASSLEQSWGELF
. | TRBJ2-1 | TRBV7-2 | ASSLLGSYNEQF
. | TRBJ2-2 | TRBV11-1 | ASRIGQGGAGTGELF
TRBD1 | TRBJ1-5 | TRBV9 | ASSAGGSNQPQH
. | TRBJ1-2 | TRBV18 | ASSRTPPAYNYGYT
TRBD2 | TRBJ2-1 | TRBV7-2 | ASSLVPSGFYNEQF
TRBD1 | TRBJ2-3 | TRBV19 | ASTLGQGFSDTQY
TRBD1 | TRBJ1-2 | TRBV9 | ASSVEARAGGVYGYT
. | TRBJ2-5 | TRBV7-9 | ASSLRGGKETQY
TRBD1 | TRBJ1-4 | TRBV6-5 | ASSYTGGNEKLF
TRBD2 | TRBJ2-1 | TRBV28 | ASSLLAGAWSEQF
TRBD1 | TRBJ2-5 | TRBV10-3 | AVKSQGDSVGETQY
. | TRBJ1-5 | TRBV5-6 | ASSYRGIGNQPQH
. | TRBJ2-7 | TRBV6-5 | ASSPPTSRGEQY
. | TRBJ1-1 | TRBV6-1 | ATAPLYRKNTEAF
. | TRBJ2-7 | TRBV20-1 | SAQAFAEQY
. | TRBJ2-4 | TRBV30 | AWSAPGRIHLAKNIQY
TRBD1 | TRBJ1-1 | TRBV7-3 | ASSLTGPDTEAF
. | TRBJ2-3 | TRBV27 | ASSGHSNTDTQY
. | TRBJ1-5 | TRBV7-3 | ASSLTADQPQH
. | TRBJ1-2 | TRBV9 | ASSVENPGSGYT
. | TRBJ2-7 | TRBV9 | ASSLRCYYEQY
. | TRBJ1-2 | TRBV2 | ASLREFSYGYT
. | TRBJ1-3 | TRBV5-6 | AGSRASGNTIY